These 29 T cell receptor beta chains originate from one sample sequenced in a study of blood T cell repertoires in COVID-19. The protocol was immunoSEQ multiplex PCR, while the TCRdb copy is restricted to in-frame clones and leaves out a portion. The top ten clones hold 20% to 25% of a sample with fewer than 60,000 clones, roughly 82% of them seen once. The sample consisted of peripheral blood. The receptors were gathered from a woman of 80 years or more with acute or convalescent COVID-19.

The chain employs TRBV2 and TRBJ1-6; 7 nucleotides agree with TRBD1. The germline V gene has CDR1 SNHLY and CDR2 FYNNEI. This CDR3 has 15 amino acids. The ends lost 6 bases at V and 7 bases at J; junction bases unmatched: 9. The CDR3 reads CASRYPGTENSPLHF. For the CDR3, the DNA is TGTGCCAGCAGGTACCCCGGGACAGAGAATTCACCCCTCCACTTT.

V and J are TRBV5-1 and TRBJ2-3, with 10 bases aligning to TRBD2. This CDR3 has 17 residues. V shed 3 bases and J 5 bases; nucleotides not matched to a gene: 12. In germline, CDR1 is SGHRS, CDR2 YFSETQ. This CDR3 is CASSSPQSGGAQDTQYF. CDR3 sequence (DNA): TGCGCCAGCAGCTCCCCCCAAAGCGGGGGGGCTCAAGATACGCAGTATTTT.

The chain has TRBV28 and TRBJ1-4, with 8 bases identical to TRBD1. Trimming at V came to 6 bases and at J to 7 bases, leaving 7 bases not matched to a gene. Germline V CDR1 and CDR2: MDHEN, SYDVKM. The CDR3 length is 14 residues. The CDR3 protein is CASRSGGAGEKLFF. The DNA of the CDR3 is TGTGCCAGCAGATCAGGGGGCGCGGGTGAAAAACTGTTTTTT. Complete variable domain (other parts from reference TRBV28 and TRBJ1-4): DVKVTQSSRYLVKRTGEKVFLECVQDMDHENMFWYRQDPGLGLRLIYFSYDVKMKEKGDIPEGYSVSREKKERFSLILESASTNQTSMYLCASRSGGAGEKLFFGSGTQLSVL.

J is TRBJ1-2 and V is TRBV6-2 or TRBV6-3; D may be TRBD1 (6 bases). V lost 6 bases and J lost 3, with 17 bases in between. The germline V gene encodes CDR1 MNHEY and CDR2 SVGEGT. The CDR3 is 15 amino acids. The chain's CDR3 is CASSPQGLADYGYTF. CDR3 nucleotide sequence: TGTGCCAGCAGCCCACAGGGCCTTGCGGACTATGGCTACACCTTC.

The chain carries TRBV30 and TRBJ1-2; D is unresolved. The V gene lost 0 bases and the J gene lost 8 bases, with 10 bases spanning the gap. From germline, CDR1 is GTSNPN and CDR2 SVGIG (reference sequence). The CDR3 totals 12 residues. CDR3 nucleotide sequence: TGTGCCTGGAGTGTAATCGCGGGCGGCTACACCTTC. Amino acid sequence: CAWSVIAGGYTF.

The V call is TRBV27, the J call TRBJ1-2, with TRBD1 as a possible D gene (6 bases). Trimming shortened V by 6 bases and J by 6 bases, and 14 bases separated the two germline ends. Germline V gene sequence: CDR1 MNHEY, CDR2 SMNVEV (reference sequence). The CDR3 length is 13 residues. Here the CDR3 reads CASSKQGRNGYTF. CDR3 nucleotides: TGTGCCAGCAGCAAACAGGGTAGGAATGGCTACACCTTC.

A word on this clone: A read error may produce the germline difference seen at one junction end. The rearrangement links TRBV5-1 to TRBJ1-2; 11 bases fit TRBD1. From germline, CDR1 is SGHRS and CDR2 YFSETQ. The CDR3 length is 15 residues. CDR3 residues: CASSLDRGLSYGYTF. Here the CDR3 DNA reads TGCGCCAGCAGTTTGGACAGGGGGCTCTCCTATGGCTACACCTTC.

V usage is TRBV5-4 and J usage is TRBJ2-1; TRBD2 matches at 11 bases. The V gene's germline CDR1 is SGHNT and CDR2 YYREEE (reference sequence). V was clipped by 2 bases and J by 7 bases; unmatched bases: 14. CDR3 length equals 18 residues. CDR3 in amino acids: CASSLLWGSGRERNEQFF. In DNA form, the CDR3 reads TGTGCCAGCAGCTTACTCTGGGGTAGCGGGAGGGAAAGGAATGAGCAGTTCTTC.

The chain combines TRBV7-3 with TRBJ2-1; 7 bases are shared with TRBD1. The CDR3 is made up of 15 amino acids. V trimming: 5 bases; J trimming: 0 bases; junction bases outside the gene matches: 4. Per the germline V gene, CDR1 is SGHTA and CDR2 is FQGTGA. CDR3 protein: CASSPRDSSYNEQFF. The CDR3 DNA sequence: TGTGCCAGCAGCCCCAGGGACAGCTCCTACAATGAGCAGTTCTTC.

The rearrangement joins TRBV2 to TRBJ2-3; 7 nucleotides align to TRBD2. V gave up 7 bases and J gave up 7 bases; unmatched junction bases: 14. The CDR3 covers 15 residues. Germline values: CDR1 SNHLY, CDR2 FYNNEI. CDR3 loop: CASNPEAGSGNTQYF. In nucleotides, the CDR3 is TGTGCCAGCAACCCAGAAGCGGGATCGGGGAATACGCAGTATTTT. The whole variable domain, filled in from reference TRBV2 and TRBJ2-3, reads EPEVTQTPSHQVTQMGQEVILRCVPISNHLYFYWYRQILGQKVEFLVSFYNNEISEKSEIFDDQFSVERPDGSNFTLKIRSTKLEDSAMYFCASNPEAGSGNTQYFGPGTRLTVL.

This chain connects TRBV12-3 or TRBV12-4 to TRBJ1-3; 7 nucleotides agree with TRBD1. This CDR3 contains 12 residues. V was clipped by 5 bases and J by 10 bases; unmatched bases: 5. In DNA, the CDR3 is TGTGCCAGCAGTGGGACAGCCGGGACCATATATTTT. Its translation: CASSGTAGTIYF.

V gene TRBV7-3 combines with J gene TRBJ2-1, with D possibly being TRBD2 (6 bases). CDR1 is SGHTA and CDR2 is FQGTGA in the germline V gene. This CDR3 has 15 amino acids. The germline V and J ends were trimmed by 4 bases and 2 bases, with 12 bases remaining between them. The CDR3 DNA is TGTGCCAGCAGCTGGGGCGGAGGGACCTACAATGAGCAGTTCTTC. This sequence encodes CASSWGGGTYNEQFF.

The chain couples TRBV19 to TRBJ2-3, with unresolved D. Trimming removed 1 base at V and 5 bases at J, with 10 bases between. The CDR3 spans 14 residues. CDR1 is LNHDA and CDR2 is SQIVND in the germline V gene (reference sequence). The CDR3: CASSIGQVGDTQYF. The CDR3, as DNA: TGTGCCAGTAGTATAGGGCAGGTGGGAGATACGCAGTATTTT.

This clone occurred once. The CDR3 DNA sequence: TGCGCCAGCAGCTTGGGAGAGGGATCAGATACGCAGTATTTT. Translation gives CASSLGEGSDTQYF. This sequence joins TRBV5-1 and TRBJ2-3; maybe TRBD2 (5 bases). Germline V gives CDR1 SGHRS, CDR2 YFSETQ. Trimming pared 0 bases from V and 4 bases from J, leaving 9 bases between. The CDR3 contains 14 residues.

DNA for the CDR3: TGTGCCTGGAGTCGACAGGGGGCGCGATACAATGAGCAGTTCTTC. Its protein is CAWSRQGARYNEQFF. The J gene is TRBJ2-1, the V gene TRBV30, with TRBD1 identical over 10 bases. This CDR3 is 15 amino acids long. Germline-derived CDR1 and CDR2 are GTSNPN and SVGIG (reference sequence). Germline trimming cut 2 bases from V and 4 bases from J; bases unmatched to any gene: 5.

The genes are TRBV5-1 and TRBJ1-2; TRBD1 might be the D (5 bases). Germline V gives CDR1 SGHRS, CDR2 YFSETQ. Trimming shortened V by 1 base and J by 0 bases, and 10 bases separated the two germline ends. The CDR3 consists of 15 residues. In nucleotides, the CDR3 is TGCGCCAGCAGCTTGTCCGGCAGGGCTAACTATGGCTACACCTTC. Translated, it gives CASSLSGRANYGYTF.

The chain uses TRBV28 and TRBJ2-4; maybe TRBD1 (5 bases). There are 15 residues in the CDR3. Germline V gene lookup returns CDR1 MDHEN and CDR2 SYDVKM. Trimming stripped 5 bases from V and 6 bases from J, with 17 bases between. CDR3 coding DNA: TGTGCCAGCAGTCTCTCCGGACCAAGGGGAAACATTCAGTACTTC. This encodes CASSLSGPRGNIQYF.

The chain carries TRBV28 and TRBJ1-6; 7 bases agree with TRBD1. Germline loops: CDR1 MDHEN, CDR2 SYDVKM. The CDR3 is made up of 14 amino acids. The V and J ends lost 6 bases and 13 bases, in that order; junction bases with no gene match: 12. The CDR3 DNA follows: TGTGCCAGCAGACCAACCCGGGACAGTGGGCCCCTCCACTTT. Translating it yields CASRPTRDSGPLHF. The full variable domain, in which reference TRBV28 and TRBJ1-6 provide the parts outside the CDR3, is DVKVTQSSRYLVKRTGEKVFLECVQDMDHENMFWYRQDPGLGLRLIYFSYDVKMKEKGDIPEGYSVSREKKERFSLILESASTNQTSMYLCASRPTRDSGPLHFGNGTRLTVT.

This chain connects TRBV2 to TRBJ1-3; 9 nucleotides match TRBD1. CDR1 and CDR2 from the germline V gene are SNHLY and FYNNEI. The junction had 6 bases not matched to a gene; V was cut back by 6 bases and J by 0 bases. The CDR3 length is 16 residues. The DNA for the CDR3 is TGTGCCAGCAGCGTGGGACAGGGATCCTCTGGAAACACCATATATTTT. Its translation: CASSVGQGSSGNTIYF.

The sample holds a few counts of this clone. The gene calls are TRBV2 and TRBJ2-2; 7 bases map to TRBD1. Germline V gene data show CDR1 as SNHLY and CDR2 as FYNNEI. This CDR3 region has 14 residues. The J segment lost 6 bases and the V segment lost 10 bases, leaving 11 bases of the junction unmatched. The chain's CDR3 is CATSGGRTAGELFF. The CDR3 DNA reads TGTGCCACCTCAGGGGGTCGTACGGCCGGGGAGCTGTTTTTT. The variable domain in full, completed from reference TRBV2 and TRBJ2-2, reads EPEVTQTPSHQVTQMGQEVILRCVPISNHLYFYWYRQILGQKVEFLVSFYNNEISEKSEIFDDQFSVERPDGSNFTLKIRSTKLEDSAMYFCATSGGRTAGELFFGEGSRLTVL.

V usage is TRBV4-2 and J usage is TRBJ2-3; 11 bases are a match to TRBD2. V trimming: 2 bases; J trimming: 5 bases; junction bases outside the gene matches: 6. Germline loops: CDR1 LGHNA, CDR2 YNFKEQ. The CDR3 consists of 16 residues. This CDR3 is CASSQTSGSVGDTQYF. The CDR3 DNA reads TGTGCCAGCAGCCAAACTAGCGGGAGTGTGGGAGATACGCAGTATTTT.

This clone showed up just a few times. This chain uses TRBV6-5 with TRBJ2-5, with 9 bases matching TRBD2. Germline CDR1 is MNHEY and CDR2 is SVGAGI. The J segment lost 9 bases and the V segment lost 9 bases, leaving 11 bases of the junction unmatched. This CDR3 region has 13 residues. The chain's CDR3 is CASYRASGTSQYF. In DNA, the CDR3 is TGTGCCAGTTATCGGGCTAGCGGGACGTCCCAGTACTTC.

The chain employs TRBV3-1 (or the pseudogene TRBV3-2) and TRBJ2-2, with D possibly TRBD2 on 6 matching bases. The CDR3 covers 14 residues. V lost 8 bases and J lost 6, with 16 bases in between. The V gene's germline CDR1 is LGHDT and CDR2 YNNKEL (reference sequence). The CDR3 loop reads CASWPGERAGELFF. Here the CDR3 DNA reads TGTGCCAGCTGGCCGGGGGAACGAGCCGGGGAGCTGTTTTTT.

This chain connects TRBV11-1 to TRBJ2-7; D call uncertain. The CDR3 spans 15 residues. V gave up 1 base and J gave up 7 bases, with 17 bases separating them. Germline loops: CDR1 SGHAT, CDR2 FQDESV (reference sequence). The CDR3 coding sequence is TGTGCCAGCAGCTTAGAAGGCCCGGGTTTGGGTGAGCAGTACGTC. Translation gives CASSLEGPGLGEQYV.

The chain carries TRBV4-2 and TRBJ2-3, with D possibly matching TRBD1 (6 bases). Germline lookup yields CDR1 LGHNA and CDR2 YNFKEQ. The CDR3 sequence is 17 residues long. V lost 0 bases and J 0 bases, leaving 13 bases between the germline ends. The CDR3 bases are TGTGCCAGCAGCCAAGATGGCAGGGGTAGCAGCACAGATACGCAGTATTTT. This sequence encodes CASSQDGRGSSTDTQYF.

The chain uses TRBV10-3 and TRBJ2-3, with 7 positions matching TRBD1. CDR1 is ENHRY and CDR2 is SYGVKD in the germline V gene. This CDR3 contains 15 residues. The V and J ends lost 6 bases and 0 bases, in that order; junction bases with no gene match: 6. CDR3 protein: CAIRTGLGSTDTQYF. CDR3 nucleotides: TGTGCCATCAGGACAGGGCTGGGAAGCACAGATACGCAGTATTTT.

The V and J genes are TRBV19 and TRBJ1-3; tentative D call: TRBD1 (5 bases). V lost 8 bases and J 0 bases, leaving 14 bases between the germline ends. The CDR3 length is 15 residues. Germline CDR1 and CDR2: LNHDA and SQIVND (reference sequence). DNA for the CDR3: TGTGCCAGTGTACAGGCGCCCCGCTCTGGAAACACCATATATTTT. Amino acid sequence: CASVQAPRSGNTIYF.

The CDR3: CASSESVLEADTQYF. CDR3 coding DNA: TGTGCCAGCAGTGAATCAGTCCTGGAGGCAGATACGCAGTATTTT. The genes are TRBV6-1 and TRBJ2-3, with a tentative D call TRBD2 (5 bases). There are 15 residues in the CDR3. Per germline, CDR1 MNHNS and CDR2 SASEGT. The V end was cut by 2 bases, the J end by 4 bases, with 13 bases between.

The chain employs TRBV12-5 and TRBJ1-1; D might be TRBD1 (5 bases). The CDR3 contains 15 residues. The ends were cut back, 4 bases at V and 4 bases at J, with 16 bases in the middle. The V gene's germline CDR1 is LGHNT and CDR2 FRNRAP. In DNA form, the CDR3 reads TGTGCTAGTGGTTCCCGCTCGACAGTGAGCACTGAAGCTTTCTTT. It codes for CASGSRSTVSTEAFF.